Listed here is a single T cell receptor (beta chain). Its specificity is unknown. The CDR3 is 14 amino acids. Germline V lookup: CDR1 SNHLY, CDR2 FYNNEI. Trimming took 0 bases from V and 12 from J, leaving 15 bases between them. Donors were ostensibly healthy at sampling, although undocumented immune exposures were probable. These data originate in a study of cytomegalovirus exposure and HLA in healthy donors. General observations from the study: Analyzed later, association rates of TCRs varied across HLA loci, with DRB1 most and HLA-C fewest.

Researchers ran the PCR with 60 Vbeta and 13 Jbeta primers. Clones were sequenced by immunoSEQ multiplex PCR, and TCRdb holds only the in-frame ones, with some missing. This sample has 150,000 or so clones; over 75% occur once, and the top ten carry around 2.5%. This TCR was sampled from a man aged 45 to 65 in good health and CMV-seronegative. The rearrangement links TRBV2 to TRBJ2-1, with D possibly matching TRBD1 (5 bases). Material for sequencing was PBMCs. The CDR3 loop reads CASSEAGVSPRQFF. DNA of the CDR3: TGTGCCAGCAGTGAAGCAGGGGTGTCACCGAGGCAGTTCTTC. Looking up the rest from reference TRBV2 and TRBJ2-1 gives the full variable domain: EPEVTQTPSHQVTQMGQEVILRCVPISNHLYFYWYRQILGQKVEFLVSFYNNEISEKSEIFDDQFSVERPDGSNFTLKIRSTKLEDSAMYFCASSEAGVSPRQFFGPGTRLTVL.